The present TCR beta chain was sequenced within a study of blood T cell repertoires in COVID-19. Only in-frame clones appear in the TCRdb table, and some are missing; sequencing was by immunoSEQ multiplex PCR. The sample holds around 170,000 clones, roughly 83% seen once. This CDR3 spans 13 amino acids. V shed 2 bases and J shed 4 bases, with 5 bases lying between them. Looked up from germline, CDR1 is WNHNN and CDR2 is SYGVQD (reference sequence). The chain employs TRBV10-1 and TRBJ2-2, with a weak D call TRBD1 (5 bases). Specimen: peripheral blood. The receptor was derived from a human donor in a cohort sampled during active COVID-19. Here the CDR3 DNA reads TGCGCCAGCAGTGAGAGGGGCACCGGGGAGCTGTTTTTT. This translates into CASSERGTGELFF.